These 29 T cell receptor beta chains were all obtained from the same sample, sequenced in a study of T cell responses to AZD1222 COVID-19 vaccine. Method: immunoSEQ multiplex PCR; TCRdb's copy keeps in-frame clones and lacks some. Seen here are 82,000 or so clones, more than 85% observed once, and the top ten hold roughly 5.6%. Sequences were derived from peripheral blood, sampled on day 0 of AZD1222 vaccination. The receptors originated from an adult in good health.

As regards this clone: This CDR3 is also generated by other DNA sequences in the sample. The CDR3 sequence is CASSLGVATDTQYF. CDR3 bases: TGTGCCAGCAGCTTAGGGGTTGCCACAGATACGCAGTATTTT. The chain couples TRBV7-3 to TRBJ2-3, with no clear D. The germline gives CDR1 SGHTA, CDR2 FQGTGA. The CDR3 runs to 14 residues. Trimming shortened V by 2 bases and J by 2 bases, and 8 bases separated the two germline ends.

In its sample, this clone was seen once. This rearrangement joins TRBV23-1 to TRBJ1-2, with D unresolved. TRBV23-1 is an ORF; its function is uncertain. The CDR3 is made up of 17 amino acids. V dropped 0 bases and J dropped 8 bases, with 22 bases sitting between them. The CDR3 region is CASSQSLGCHPFRGYTF. The CDR3 DNA is TGCGCCAGCAGTCAATCCTTGGGATGTCACCCATTCCGCGGCTACACCTTC.

The chain couples TRBV19 to TRBJ1-1; tentative D call: TRBD1 (6 bases). The CDR3 runs to 14 residues. Germline V gene lookup returns CDR1 LNHDA and CDR2 SQIVND (reference sequence). The V end lost 5 bases, the J end lost 4 bases, and 14 bases lay between the germline ends. This CDR3 is CASSAQGTRTEAFF. In DNA, the CDR3 is TGTGCCAGTAGTGCGCAGGGGACCCGCACTGAAGCTTTCTTT.

This chain connects TRBV3-1 (or the pseudogene TRBV3-2) to TRBJ1-1; D remains unclear. V lost 2 bases to trimming and J lost 1 base, with 5 bases between them. The CDR3 sequence is 13 residues long. Germline V gene lookup returns CDR1 LGHDT and CDR2 YNNKEL (reference sequence). CDR3 DNA: TGTGCCAGCAGCCAAAACTGGAACACTGAAGCTTTCTTT. Translating it yields CASSQNWNTEAFF.

The chain is built from TRBV30 and TRBJ2-3, with D perhaps TRBD2 (6 bases). The CDR3 totals 14 residues. The V gene's germline CDR1 is GTSNPN and CDR2 SVGIG (reference sequence). The V end lost 5 bases, the J end lost 3 bases, and 15 bases lay between the germline ends. CDR3 sequence reads: CAWGTAVSTDTQYF. The CDR3 coding sequence is TGTGCCTGGGGGACTGCAGTTTCTACAGATACGCAGTATTTT.

This clone was seen a few times. The CDR3 loop is CASSLGNTSPGNTEAFF. In DNA, the CDR3 is TGCGCCAGCAGCTTGGGGAATACCTCCCCAGGGAACACTGAAGCTTTCTTT. V and J are TRBV5-1 and TRBJ1-1; D call uncertain. V shed 0 bases and J shed 1 base, with 16 bases lying between them. The CDR3 loop spans 17 amino acids. CDR1 is SGHRS, CDR2 YFSETQ, per germline.

The J gene is TRBJ2-1, the V gene TRBV4-3; maybe TRBD1 (5 bases). Between the trimmed V and J ends, which lost 0 bases and 3 bases, there was a span of 12 bases. CDR1 LGHNA and CDR2 YSLEER come from the germline V gene. The CDR3 totals 16 residues. Here the CDR3 DNA reads TGCGCCAGCAGCCAAGATTTGGCCGGACACTACAATGAGCAGTTCTTC. This sequence encodes CASSQDLAGHYNEQFF.

The table lists this clone with a count of one. V gene TRBV10-3 combines with J gene TRBJ1-2, with 10 bases identical to TRBD1. Germline CDR1 and CDR2: ENHRY and SYGVKD. There are 13 residues in the CDR3. Trimming took 6 bases from V and 8 from J; bases not matched to a gene: 6. CDR3 DNA: TGTGCCATCAGGGATGACAGGGGGCGAGGCTACACCTTC. Translated, it gives CAIRDDRGRGYTF.

This chain joins TRBV29-1 and TRBJ1-2; 9 nucleotides agree with TRBD1. CDR1 SQVTM and CDR2 ANQGSEA come from the germline V gene. CDR3 size: 16 residues. After removal of 6 bases from V and 3 bases from J, the junction contained 14 bases not matched to a gene. CDR3 DNA: TGCAGCGTGCCGGGACAGGGATTATTCAGTGACTATGGCTACACCTTC. It encodes CSVPGQGLFSDYGYTF.

V and J are TRBV9 and TRBJ2-3; D is perhaps TRBD2 (6 bases). The CDR3 totals 14 residues. V dropped 5 bases and J dropped 0 bases, with 10 bases sitting between them. The V gene's germline CDR1 is SGDLS and CDR2 YYNGEE. CDR3 DNA sequence: TGTGCCAGCAGGCGGGGTGTTAGCACAGATACGCAGTATTTT. The encoded protein is CASRRGVSTDTQYF.

The gene calls are TRBV6-5 and TRBJ2-3, with 8 bases lining up with TRBD1. The CDR3 contains 15 residues. With V trimmed by 2 bases and J by 2 bases, 3 bases remained unmatched. Germline CDR1 is MNHEY and CDR2 is SVGAGI. This CDR3 is CASSYRQGYTDTQYF. The CDR3 DNA follows: TGTGCCAGCAGTTACCGACAGGGGTACACAGATACGCAGTATTTT.

This chain joins TRBV3-1 (or the pseudogene TRBV3-2) and TRBJ1-4; 12 bases match TRBD1. This CDR3 contains 20 residues. The germline V gene has CDR1 LGHDT and CDR2 YNNKEL (reference sequence). The ends lost 1 base at V and 2 bases at J; junction bases unmatched: 11. The CDR3 sequence: CASSQGLTGTGGLTNEKLFF. The CDR3, as DNA: TGTGCCAGCAGCCAAGGGCTTACCGGGACAGGGGGCCTCACTAATGAAAAACTGTTTTTT.

V is TRBV7-6 and J is TRBJ2-5; D is undetermined. Trimming removed 1 base at V and 2 bases at J, with 5 bases between. Germline V CDR1 and CDR2: SGHVS, FNYEAQ. The CDR3 length is 13 residues. CDR3 DNA sequence: TGTGCCAGCAGCTTAGTCGTTCAAGAGACCCAGTACTTC. Residues: CASSLVVQETQYF.

This clone showed up just once. The V and J genes are TRBV5-4 and TRBJ2-7, with 7 positions matching TRBD1. Trimming removed 3 bases from V and 5 bases from J; junction bases left unmatched: 8. CDR1 and CDR2 (germline): SGHNT, YYREEE (reference sequence). This CDR3 has 14 residues. The CDR3 reads CASSSRQGSDEQYF. In DNA, the CDR3 is TGTGCCAGCAGCTCCCGACAGGGTAGTGACGAGCAGTACTTC. Complete variable domain (other parts from reference TRBV5-4 and TRBJ2-7): ETGVTQSPTHLIKTRGQQVTLRCSSQSGHNTVSWYQQALGQGPQFIFQYYREEENGRGNFPPRFSGLQFPNYSSELNVNALELDDSALYLCASSSRQGSDEQYFGPGTRLTVT.

The genes are TRBV20-1 and TRBJ2-7; D remains unclear. The germline gives CDR1 DFQATT, CDR2 SNEGSKA (reference sequence). Trimming took 0 bases from V and 12 from J, leaving 12 bases between them. CDR3 length equals 11 residues. The CDR3 region has the DNA TGCAGTGCTAGAGATTCGAACGTATTGTACTTC. Encoded protein: CSARDSNVLYF.

This rearrangement joins TRBV3-1 (or the pseudogene TRBV3-2) to TRBJ2-1, with D possibly matching TRBD2 (5 bases). Germline V lookup: CDR1 LGHDT, CDR2 YNNKEL (reference sequence). Between the trimmed V and J ends, which lost 2 bases and 8 bases, there was a span of 19 bases. This CDR3 region has 16 residues. CDR3 protein: CASSQLGRRIGDEQFF. The CDR3 coding sequence is TGTGCCAGCAGCCAACTCGGACGGAGGATAGGCGATGAGCAGTTCTTC.

The rearrangement links TRBV7-2 to TRBJ2-3; D is unclear. Germline assignment: CDR1 SGHTA and CDR2 FQGNSA. V was shortened by 6 bases and J by 5 bases, with 12 bases between the two germline ends. This CDR3 has 13 residues. The CDR3 protein is CASSPLMGDTQYF. The CDR3 DNA is TGTGCCAGCAGTCCCTTGATGGGAGATACGCAGTATTTT.

Notes on this clone: Mismatch with germline at one junction end may stem from a read error. This chain uses TRBV12-5 with TRBJ2-5, with 8 bases lining up with TRBD1. Germline V lookup: CDR1 LGHNT, CDR2 FRNRAP. There are 12 residues in the CDR3. The chain's CDR3 is CASGLVRGQVDF. For the CDR3, the DNA is TGTGCTAGTGGTTTGGTACGGGGACAGGTGGACTTC.

V gene TRBV7-6 combines with J gene TRBJ2-2; D possibly corresponds to TRBD2 (7 bases). This CDR3 contains 16 residues. The germline V gene has CDR1 SGHVS and CDR2 FNYEAQ. Trimming removed 1 base from V and 5 bases from J, with 14 bases in between. CDR3 nucleotides: TGTGCCAGCAGCTTAGTACGGGGGGCGGTAACCGGGGAGCTGTTTTTT. Translating it yields CASSLVRGAVTGELFF.

This chain links TRBV7-2 with TRBJ2-4, with D possibly matching TRBD1 (6 bases). The CDR3 is 16 amino acids. Trimming stripped 5 bases from V and 0 bases from J, with 14 bases between. Per germline, CDR1 SGHTA and CDR2 FQGNSA. The CDR3: CASSPWTEIAKNIQYF. In DNA form, the CDR3 reads TGTGCCAGCAGCCCGTGGACAGAAATAGCCAAAAACATTCAGTACTTC.

This clone was found once. The chain recombines TRBV6-5 with TRBJ2-3; D is unclear. Germline lookup yields CDR1 MNHEY and CDR2 SVGAGI. Trimming took off 4 bases at V and 5 bases at J, with 7 bases between the two ends. The CDR3 totals 12 residues. The CDR3 DNA sequence: TGTGCCAGCAGTTCTTTATTAGATACGCAGTATTTT. As protein: CASSSLLDTQYF.

The chain combines TRBV27 with TRBJ2-1; TRBD2 aligns across 10 bases. V shed 2 bases and J 3 bases; nucleotides not matched to a gene: 7. The CDR3 length is 17 residues. In germline, CDR1 is MNHEY, CDR2 SMNVEV (reference sequence). CDR3: CASSLPLAGAFYNEQFF. Written as DNA, the CDR3 is TGTGCCAGCAGTTTACCCCTAGCGGGGGCCTTCTACAATGAGCAGTTCTTC.

V usage is TRBV28 and J usage is TRBJ1-2; D is unresolved. Deletions cut 2 bases from V and 1 base from J, with 11 bases between. The CDR3 is made up of 15 amino acids. The V gene's germline CDR1 is MDHEN and CDR2 SYDVKM. The CDR3 coding sequence is TGTGCCAGCAGTTTAAGACGGTCGTTTAACTATGGCTACACCTTC. It is translated as CASSLRRSFNYGYTF.

In its sample, this clone was seen once. This rearrangement joins TRBV29-1 to TRBJ1-1; 7 nucleotides line up with TRBD1. CDR1 and CDR2 (germline): SQVTM, ANQGSEA. The V gene end was trimmed by 3 bases and the J gene end by 10 bases; junction bases not matched to a gene: 11. CDR3 length: 13 amino acids. DNA for the CDR3: TGCAGCGTTGATAGCAGGTCAGGGGGGGGAGCTTTCTTT. It yields the protein CSVDSRSGGGAFF.

The J gene is TRBJ2-7, the V gene TRBV5-1, with D unresolved. V was trimmed by 2 bases and J by 5 bases, leaving 14 bases between them. Germline values: CDR1 SGHRS, CDR2 YFSETQ. The CDR3 has 14 residues. The chain's CDR3 is CASSFGRLPNEQYF. The CDR3 bases are TGCGCCAGCAGCTTCGGACGGTTACCCAACGAGCAGTACTTC.

This clone was counted a single time. The V gene is TRBV29-1, the J gene TRBJ1-2; D is unclear. V shed 4 bases and J shed 4 bases, with 16 bases lying between them. Germline V CDR1 and CDR2: SQVTM, ANQGSEA. The CDR3 spans 14 residues. CDR3 protein: CSVVGEGNTYGYTF. Written as DNA, the CDR3 is TGCAGCGTTGTAGGAGAGGGAAACACCTATGGCTACACCTTC.

V usage is TRBV7-2 and J usage is TRBJ1-2; D may be TRBD1 (6 bases). Germline V gene sequence: CDR1 SGHTA, CDR2 FQGNSA. CDR3 size: 14 residues. The germline V and J ends were trimmed by 5 bases and 5 bases, with 15 bases remaining between them. CDR3 in amino acids: CASSARGEYYGYTF. CDR3 in DNA: TGTGCCAGCAGCGCAAGGGGGGAGTATTATGGCTACACCTTC.

V is TRBV19 and J is TRBJ1-2, with 7 bases identical to TRBD1. This CDR3 is 14 amino acids long. V lost 5 bases to trimming and J lost 4 bases; unmatched junction nucleotides: 7. CDR1 is LNHDA, CDR2 SQIVND, per germline (reference sequence). The CDR3, as DNA: TGTGCCAGTAGTCCGCCGGACAGGACCTATGGCTACACCTTC. Protein sequence: CASSPPDRTYGYTF.

The J gene is TRBJ1-1, the V gene TRBV6-5; D is undetermined. V was trimmed by 9 bases and J by 5 bases, leaving 16 bases between them. CDR1 is MNHEY, CDR2 SVGAGI, per germline. This CDR3 has 13 amino acids. Here the CDR3 DNA reads TGTGCCAGTGGGCGGTTCGATTGGACTGAAGCTTTCTTT. Translating gives CASGRFDWTEAFF.